What follows are 4 T cell receptor beta chains derived from one specimen sequenced in a study of blood T cell repertoires in COVID-19. The assay was immunoSEQ multiplex PCR, and TCRdb's table has in-frame clones only and misses some. The sample records about 68,000 clones, approximately 83% being singletons. Sequencing input: peripheral blood. These receptor sequences come from a woman aged 60-75 years with acute or convalescent COVID-19.

This clone was detected a few times. Written as DNA, the CDR3 is TGTGCCAGCAGTTACTCTTCGGACAGCCTGCTAGATGAGCAGTTCTTC. Translated: CASSYSSDSLLDEQFF. The J gene is TRBJ2-1, the V gene TRBV6-6; D might be TRBD1 (6 bases). The CDR3 has 16 residues. V was shortened by 0 bases and J by 8 bases, with 17 bases between the two germline ends. The V gene's germline CDR1 is MNHNY and CDR2 SVGAGI (reference sequence).

This clone has a handful of counts. The chain carries TRBV6-1 and TRBJ1-6, with 7 bases identical to TRBD1. The CDR3 consists of 15 residues. Unmatched junction bases numbered 6, after V lost 3 bases and J lost 7 bases. The germline V gene has CDR1 MNHNS and CDR2 SASEGT. The CDR3 DNA follows: TGTGCCAGCAGTGATGGGCAGGGGGGCAATTCACCCCTCCACTTT. Its translation is CASSDGQGGNSPLHF.

The genes are TRBV6-2 or TRBV6-3 and TRBJ2-1, with unresolved D. The V end lost 4 bases, the J end lost 2 bases, and 3 bases lay between the germline ends. CDR3 length: 12 amino acids. CDR1 is MNHEY, CDR2 SVGEGT, per germline. The CDR3 region is CASSLAYNEQFF. The CDR3 coding sequence is TGTGCCAGCAGTTTAGCCTACAATGAGCAGTTCTTC.

The V call is TRBV6-6, the J call TRBJ2-5; 8 bases agree with TRBD2. The V and J ends lost 0 bases and 5 bases, in that order; junction bases with no gene match: 5. CDR1 MNHNY and CDR2 SVGAGI come from the germline V gene (reference sequence). CDR3 length: 15 residues. This CDR3 is CASSYSRGAVETQYF. The CDR3 coding sequence is TGTGCCAGCAGTTACTCGCGGGGGGCAGTGGAGACCCAGTACTTC.